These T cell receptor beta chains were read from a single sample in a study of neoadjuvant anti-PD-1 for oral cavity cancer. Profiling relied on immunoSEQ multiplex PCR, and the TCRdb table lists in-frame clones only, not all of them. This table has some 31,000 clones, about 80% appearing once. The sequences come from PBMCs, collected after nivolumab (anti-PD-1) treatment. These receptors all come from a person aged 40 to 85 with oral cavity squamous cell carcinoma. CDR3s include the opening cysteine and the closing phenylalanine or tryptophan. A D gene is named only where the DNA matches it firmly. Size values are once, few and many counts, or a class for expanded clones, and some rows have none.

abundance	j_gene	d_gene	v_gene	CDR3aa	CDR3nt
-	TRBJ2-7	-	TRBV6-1	CASSGDSGAPYEQYF	TGTGCCAGCAGTGGGGACAGCGGGGCCCCCTACGAGCAGTACTTC
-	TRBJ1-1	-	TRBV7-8	CASSLQGGLNTEAFF	TGTGCCAGCAGCTTACAAGGGGGTTTAAACACTGAAGCTTTCTTT
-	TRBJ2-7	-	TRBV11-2	CASSPGHSYEQYF	TGTGCCAGCAGCCCTGGGCACAGCTACGAGCAGTACTTC
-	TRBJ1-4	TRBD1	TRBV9	CASSSRQGTNEKLFF	TGTGCCAGCAGCTCACGACAGGGAACTAATGAAAAACTGTTTTTT
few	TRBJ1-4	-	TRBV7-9	CASSSLEGLTEKLFF	TGTGCCAGCAGCTCCCTCGAGGGGTTGACTGAAAAACTGTTTTTT
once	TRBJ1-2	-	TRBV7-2	CASSPLVVSNYGYTF	TGTGCCAGCAGCCCGCTGGTTGTTTCTAACTATGGCTACACCTTC
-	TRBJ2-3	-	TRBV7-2	CASRKLGRTSTDTQYF	TGTGCCAGCAGAAAGTTGGGACGGACAAGCACAGATACGCAGTATTTT
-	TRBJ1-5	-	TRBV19	CASSITQQQPQHF	TGTGCCAGTAGTATTACACAGCAACAGCCCCAGCATTTT
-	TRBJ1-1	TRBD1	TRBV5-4	CASSWGQGAFTEAFF	TGTGCCAGCAGCTGGGGACAGGGGGCTTTCACTGAAGCTTTCTTT
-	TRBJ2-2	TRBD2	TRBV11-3	CASSAGRRTGELFF	TGTGCCAGCAGCGCCGGGAGGCGCACCGGGGAGCTGTTTTTT
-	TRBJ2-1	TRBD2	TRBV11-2	CASSPRAGASDEQFF	TGTGCCAGCAGCCCCCGAGCGGGGGCTAGTGATGAGCAGTTCTTC
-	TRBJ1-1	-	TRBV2	CASGLGSLATEAFF	TGTGCCAGCGGCCTAGGGTCTCTAGCCACTGAAGCTTTCTTT
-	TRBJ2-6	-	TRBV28	CASSSPFGGSGANVLTF	TGTGCCAGCAGTTCCCCATTCGGGGGCTCTGGGGCCAACGTCCTGACTTTC
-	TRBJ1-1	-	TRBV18	CASSPQYDPNTEAFF	TGTGCCAGCTCACCACAATACGATCCGAACACTGAAGCTTTCTTT
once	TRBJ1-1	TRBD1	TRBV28	CASNYRGWNTEAFF	TGTGCCAGCAACTACAGGGGTTGGAACACTGAAGCTTTCTTT
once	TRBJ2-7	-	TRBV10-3	CAISGTAYEQYF	TGTGCCATCAGTGGGACAGCCTACGAGCAGTACTTC
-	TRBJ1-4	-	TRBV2	CASSEGTSNEKLFF	TGTGCCAGCAGTGAAGGAACATCTAATGAAAAACTGTTTTTT
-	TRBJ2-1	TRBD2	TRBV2	CASSGGTSGGGNNEQFF	TGTGCCAGCAGTGGAGGGACTAGCGGGGGGGGAAACAATGAGCAGTTCTTC
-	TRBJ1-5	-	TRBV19	CASSTGLSNQPQHF	TGTGCCAGTAGTACTGGACTGAGCAATCAGCCCCAGCATTTT
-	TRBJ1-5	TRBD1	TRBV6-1	CASSGAGTGGGNQPQHF	TGTGCCAGCAGTGGGGCCGGGACAGGGGGCGGCAATCAGCCCCAGCATTTT
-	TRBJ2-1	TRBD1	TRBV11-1	CASSLVFGQGAENEQFF	TGTGCCAGCAGCTTAGTCTTCGGACAGGGGGCGGAGAATGAGCAGTTCTTC
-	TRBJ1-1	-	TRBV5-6	CASSFRNTEAFF	TGTGCCAGCAGCTTCCGGAACACTGAAGCTTTCTTT
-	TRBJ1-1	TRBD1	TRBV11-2	CASSSQEGSRGKKEAFF	TGTGCCAGCAGCTCCCAAGAAGGGAGCAGGGGGAAAAAAGAAGCTTTCTTT
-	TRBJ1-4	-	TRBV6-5	CASSYRRQGNEKLFF	TGTGCCAGCAGTTACCGCCGGCAGGGTAATGAAAAACTGTTTTTT
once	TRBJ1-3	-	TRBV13	CASSLPGLDGNTIYF	TGTGCCAGCAGCTTACCGGGGCTAGATGGAAACACCATATATTTT
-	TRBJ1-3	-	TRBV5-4	CASSLGRAPGNTIYF	TGTGCCAGCAGCTTGGGGAGGGCACCTGGAAACACCATATATTTT
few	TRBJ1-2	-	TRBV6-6	CASNGGDYGYTF	TGTGCCAGCAATGGGGGCGACTATGGCTACACCTTC
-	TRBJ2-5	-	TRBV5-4	CASSLDPRGEETQYF	TGTGCCAGCAGCTTGGATCCCAGAGGAGAAGAGACCCAGTACTTC
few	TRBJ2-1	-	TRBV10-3	CAITGDNEQFF	TGTGCCATCACGGGGGACAATGAGCAGTTCTTC
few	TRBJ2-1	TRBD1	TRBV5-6	CASSLRIRATGGNEQFF	TGTGCCAGCAGCTTGCGGATTCGGGCGACAGGGGGCAATGAGCAGTTCTTC
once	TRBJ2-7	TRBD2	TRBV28	CASSLRVAGISYEQYF	TGTGCCAGCAGTTTAAGGGTAGCGGGGATCTCCTACGAGCAGTACTTC
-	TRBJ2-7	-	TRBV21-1	CASSKRPTDPSSYEQYF	TGTGCCAGCAGCAAAAGGCCGACAGACCCTAGCTCCTACGAGCAGTACTTC
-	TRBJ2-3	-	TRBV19	CANSNPLETQYF	TGTGCCAATAGTAACCCCCTAGAGACGCAGTATTTT
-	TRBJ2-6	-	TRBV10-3	CAIRDGNSGANVLTF	TGTGCCATCAGAGACGGGAACTCTGGGGCCAACGTCCTGACTTTC
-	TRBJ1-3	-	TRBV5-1	CASSLLPGVTGNTIYF	TGCGCCAGCAGCTTGTTACCAGGGGTGACAGGAAACACCATATATTTT
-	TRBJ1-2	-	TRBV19	CASSTSYGYTF	TGTGCCAGTAGCACATCCTATGGCTACACCTTC
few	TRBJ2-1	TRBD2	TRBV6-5	CASSYQRGPTYNEQFF	TGTGCCAGCAGTTACCAGCGGGGACCCACCTACAATGAGCAGTTCTTC
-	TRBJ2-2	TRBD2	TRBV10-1	CARGGGELFF	TGCGCCCGGGGGGGCGGGGAGCTGTTTTTT
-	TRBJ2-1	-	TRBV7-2	CASSFDRGTYNEQFF	TGTGCCAGCAGCTTCGACAGAGGCACCTACAATGAGCAGTTCTTC
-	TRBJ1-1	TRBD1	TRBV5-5	CASSSFTGGGTEAFF	TGTGCCAGCAGCTCATTTACAGGGGGAGGAACTGAAGCTTTCTTT
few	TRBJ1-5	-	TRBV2	CASSESTSYQPQHF	TGTGCCAGCAGTGAATCGACAAGTTATCAGCCCCAGCATTTT
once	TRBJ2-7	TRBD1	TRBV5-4	CASSRGTGSYEQYF	TGTGCCAGCAGTCGTGGGACAGGGTCCTACGAGCAGTACTTC
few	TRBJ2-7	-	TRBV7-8	CASSIITGHAYEQYF	TGTGCCAGCAGCATTATAACCGGGCACGCGTACGAGCAGTACTTC
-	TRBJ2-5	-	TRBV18	CASSPKGGGETQYF	TGTGCCAGCTCACCAAAGGGCGGAGGTGAGACCCAGTACTTC
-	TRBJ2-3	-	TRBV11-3	CASRWGTDTQYF	TGTGCCAGCAGGTGGGGAACAGATACGCAGTATTTT